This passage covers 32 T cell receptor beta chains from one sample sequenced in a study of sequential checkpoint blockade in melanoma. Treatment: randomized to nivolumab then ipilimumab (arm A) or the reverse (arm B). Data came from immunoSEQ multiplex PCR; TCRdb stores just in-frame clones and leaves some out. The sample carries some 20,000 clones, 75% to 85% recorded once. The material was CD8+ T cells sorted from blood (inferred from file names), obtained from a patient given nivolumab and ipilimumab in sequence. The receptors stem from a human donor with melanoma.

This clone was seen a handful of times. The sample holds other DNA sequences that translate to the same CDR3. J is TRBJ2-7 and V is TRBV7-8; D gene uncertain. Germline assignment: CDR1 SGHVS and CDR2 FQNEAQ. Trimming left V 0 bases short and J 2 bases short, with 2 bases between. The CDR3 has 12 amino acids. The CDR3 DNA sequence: TGTGCCAGCAGCTTAGCTACCTACGAGCAGTACTTC. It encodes CASSLATYEQYF.

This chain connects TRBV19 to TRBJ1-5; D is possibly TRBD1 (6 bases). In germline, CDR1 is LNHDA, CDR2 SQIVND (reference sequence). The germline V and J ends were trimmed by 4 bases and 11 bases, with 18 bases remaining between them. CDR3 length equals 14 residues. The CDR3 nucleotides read TGTGCCAGTAGTAACAGGGACTATTTCACGGCCCAGCATTTT. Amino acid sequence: CASSNRDYFTAQHF. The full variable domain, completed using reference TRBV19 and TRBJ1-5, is DGGITQSPKYLFRKEGQNVTLSCEQNLNHDAMYWYRQDPGQGLRLIYYSQIVNDFQKGDIAEGYSVSREKKESFPLTVTSAQKNPTAFYLCASSNRDYFTAQHFGDGTRLSIL.

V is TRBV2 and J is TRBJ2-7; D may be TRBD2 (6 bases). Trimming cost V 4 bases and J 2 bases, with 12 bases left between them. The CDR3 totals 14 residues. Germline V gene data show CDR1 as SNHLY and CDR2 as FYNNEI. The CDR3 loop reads CASSGGSGPYEQYF. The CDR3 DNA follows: TGTGCCAGCAGTGGGGGTAGCGGTCCCTACGAGCAGTACTTC.

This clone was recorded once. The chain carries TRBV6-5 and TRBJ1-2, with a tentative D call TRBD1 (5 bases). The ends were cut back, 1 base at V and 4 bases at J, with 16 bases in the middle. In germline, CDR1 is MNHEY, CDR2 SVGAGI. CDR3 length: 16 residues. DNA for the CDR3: TGTGCCAGCAGTTACTGGGCAGGACATACAACCTATGGCTACACCTTC. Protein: CASSYWAGHTTYGYTF.

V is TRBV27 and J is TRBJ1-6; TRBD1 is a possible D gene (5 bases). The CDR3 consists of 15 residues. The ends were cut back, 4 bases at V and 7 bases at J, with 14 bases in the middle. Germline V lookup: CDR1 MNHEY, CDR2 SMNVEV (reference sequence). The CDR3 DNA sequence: TGTGCCAGCAGTTCCTCCCCAGGGCTAAATTCACCCCTCCACTTT. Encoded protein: CASSSSPGLNSPLHF.

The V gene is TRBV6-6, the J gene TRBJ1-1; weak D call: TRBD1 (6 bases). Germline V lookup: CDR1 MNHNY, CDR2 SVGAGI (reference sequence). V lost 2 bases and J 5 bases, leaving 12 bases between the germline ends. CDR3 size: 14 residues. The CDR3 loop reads CASSYGIQGTEAFF. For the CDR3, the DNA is TGTGCCAGCAGTTACGGGATACAGGGAACTGAAGCTTTCTTT.

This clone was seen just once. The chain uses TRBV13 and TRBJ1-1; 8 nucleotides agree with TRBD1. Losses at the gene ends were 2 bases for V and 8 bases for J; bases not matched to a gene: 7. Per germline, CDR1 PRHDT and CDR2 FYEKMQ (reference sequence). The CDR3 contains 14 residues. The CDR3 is CASSLRGTGIEAFF. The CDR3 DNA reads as TGTGCCAGCAGCTTAAGGGGGACAGGAATAGAAGCTTTCTTT.

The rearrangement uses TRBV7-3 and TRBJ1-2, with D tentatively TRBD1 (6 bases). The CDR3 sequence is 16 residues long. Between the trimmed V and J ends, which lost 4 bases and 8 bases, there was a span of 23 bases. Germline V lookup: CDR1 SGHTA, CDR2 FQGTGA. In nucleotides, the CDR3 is TGTGCCAGCAGCTCTGGAGGGGGGGCCCCGCGGGGAGGCTACACCTTC. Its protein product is CASSSGGGAPRGGYTF.

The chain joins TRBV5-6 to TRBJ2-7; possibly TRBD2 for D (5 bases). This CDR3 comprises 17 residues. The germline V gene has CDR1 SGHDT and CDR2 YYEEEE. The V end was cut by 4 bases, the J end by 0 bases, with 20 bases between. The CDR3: CASSPRGISISSYEQYF. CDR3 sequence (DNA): TGTGCCAGCAGCCCCCGGGGTATCTCGATCAGCTCCTACGAGCAGTACTTC.

CDR3 residues: CASSFKQGATGTEAFF. The CDR3 nucleotides read TGCGCCAGCAGCTTCAAGCAGGGGGCAACAGGCACTGAAGCTTTCTTT. V is TRBV5-1 and J is TRBJ1-1; 8 bases align to TRBD1. Germline V gene sequence: CDR1 SGHRS, CDR2 YFSETQ. The V segment lost 2 bases and the J segment 4 bases; nucleotides outside the gene matches: 10. The CDR3 extends over 16 amino acids.

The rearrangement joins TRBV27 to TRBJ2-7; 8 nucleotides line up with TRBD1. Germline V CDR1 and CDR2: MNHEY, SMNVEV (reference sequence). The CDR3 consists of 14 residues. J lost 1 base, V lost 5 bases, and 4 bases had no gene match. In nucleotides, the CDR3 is TGTGCCAGCAGTCACGGACAGGGATCCTACGAGCAGTACTTC. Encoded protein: CASSHGQGSYEQYF.

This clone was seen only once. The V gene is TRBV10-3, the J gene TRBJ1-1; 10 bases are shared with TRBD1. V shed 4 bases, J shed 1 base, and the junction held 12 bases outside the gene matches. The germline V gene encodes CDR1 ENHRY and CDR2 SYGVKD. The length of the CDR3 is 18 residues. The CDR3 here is CAISALQLGQGPNTEAFF. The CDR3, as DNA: TGTGCCATCAGTGCCCTCCAGCTGGGACAGGGGCCGAACACTGAAGCTTTCTTT.

CDR3: CASRNSGRGVEQYF. DNA for the CDR3: TGTGCCAGCAGAAATAGCGGGAGAGGGGTCGAGCAGTACTTC. The rearrangement joins TRBV6-6 to TRBJ2-7; 9 bases agree with TRBD2. Per germline, CDR1 MNHNY and CDR2 SVGAGI (reference sequence). This CDR3 is 14 amino acids long. V trimming: 6 bases; J trimming: 6 bases; junction bases outside the gene matches: 9.

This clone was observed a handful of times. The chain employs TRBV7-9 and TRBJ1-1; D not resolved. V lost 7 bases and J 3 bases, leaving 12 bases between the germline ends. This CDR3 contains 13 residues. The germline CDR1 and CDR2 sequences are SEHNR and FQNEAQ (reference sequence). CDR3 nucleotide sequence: TGTGCCAGCACCTCAGGCCCTTACACTGAAGCTTTCTTT. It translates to CASTSGPYTEAFF.

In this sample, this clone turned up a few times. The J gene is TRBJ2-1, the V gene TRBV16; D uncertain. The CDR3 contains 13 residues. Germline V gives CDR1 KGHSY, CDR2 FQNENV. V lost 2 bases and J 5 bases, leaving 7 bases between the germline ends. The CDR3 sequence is CASSQIANNEQFF. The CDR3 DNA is TGTGCCAGCAGCCAAATAGCTAACAATGAGCAGTTCTTC.

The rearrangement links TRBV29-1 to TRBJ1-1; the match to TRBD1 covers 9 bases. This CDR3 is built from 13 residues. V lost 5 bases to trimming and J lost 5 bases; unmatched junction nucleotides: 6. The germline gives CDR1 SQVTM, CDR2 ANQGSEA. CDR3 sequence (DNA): TGCAGCGTTCGGGGACAGGGAGGGACTGAAGCTTTCTTT. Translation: CSVRGQGGTEAFF. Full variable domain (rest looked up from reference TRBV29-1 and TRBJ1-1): SAVISQKPSRDICQRGTSLTIQCQVDSQVTMMFWYRQQPGQSLTLIATANQGSEATYESGFVIDKFPISRPNLTFSTLTVSNMSPEDSSIYLCSVRGQGGTEAFFGQGTRLTVV.

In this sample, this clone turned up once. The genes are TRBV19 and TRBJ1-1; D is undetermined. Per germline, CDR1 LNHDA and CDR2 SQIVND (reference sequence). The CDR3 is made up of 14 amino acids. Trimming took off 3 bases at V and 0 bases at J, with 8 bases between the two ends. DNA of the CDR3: TGTGCCAGTAGTATTGGCCAGGTGAACACTGAAGCTTTCTTT. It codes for CASSIGQVNTEAFF. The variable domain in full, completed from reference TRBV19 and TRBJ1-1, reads DGGITQSPKYLFRKEGQNVTLSCEQNLNHDAMYWYRQDPGQGLRLIYYSQIVNDFQKGDIAEGYSVSREKKESFPLTVTSAQKNPTAFYLCASSIGQVNTEAFFGQGTRLTVV.

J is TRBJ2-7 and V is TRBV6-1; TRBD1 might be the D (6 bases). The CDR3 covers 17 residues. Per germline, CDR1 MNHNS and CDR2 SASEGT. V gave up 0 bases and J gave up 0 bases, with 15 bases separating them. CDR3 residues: CASSEAHGTTSSYEQYF. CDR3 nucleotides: TGTGCCAGCAGTGAAGCGCACGGGACAACAAGCTCCTACGAGCAGTACTTC.

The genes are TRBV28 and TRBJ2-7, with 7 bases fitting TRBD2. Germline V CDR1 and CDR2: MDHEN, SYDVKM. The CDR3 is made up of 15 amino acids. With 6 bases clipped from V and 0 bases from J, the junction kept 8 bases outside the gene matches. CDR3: CASRDLAESSYEQYF. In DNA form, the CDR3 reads TGTGCCAGCAGGGACCTAGCGGAAAGCTCCTACGAGCAGTACTTC. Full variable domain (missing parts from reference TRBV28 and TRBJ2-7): DVKVTQSSRYLVKRTGEKVFLECVQDMDHENMFWYRQDPGLGLRLIYFSYDVKMKEKGDIPEGYSVSREKKERFSLILESASTNQTSMYLCASRDLAESSYEQYFGPGTRLTVT.

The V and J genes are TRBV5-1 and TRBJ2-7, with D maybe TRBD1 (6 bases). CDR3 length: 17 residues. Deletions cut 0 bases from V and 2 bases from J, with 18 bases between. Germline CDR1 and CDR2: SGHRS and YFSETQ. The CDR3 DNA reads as TGCGCCAGCAGCTTGGGGTCCATGGACAGAGTTCCCTACGAGCAGTACTTC. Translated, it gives CASSLGSMDRVPYEQYF.

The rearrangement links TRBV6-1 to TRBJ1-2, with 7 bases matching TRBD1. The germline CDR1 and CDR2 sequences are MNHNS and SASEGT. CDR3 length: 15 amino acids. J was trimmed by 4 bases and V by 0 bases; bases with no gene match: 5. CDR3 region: CASSEAMPGGYGYTF. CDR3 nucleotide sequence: TGTGCCAGCAGTGAAGCGATGCCAGGGGGCTATGGCTACACCTTC.

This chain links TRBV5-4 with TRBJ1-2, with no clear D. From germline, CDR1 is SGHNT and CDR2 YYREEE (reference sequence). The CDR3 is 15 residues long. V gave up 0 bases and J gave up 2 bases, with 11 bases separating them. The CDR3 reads CASSLALLENYGYTF. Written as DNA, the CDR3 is TGTGCCAGCAGCTTGGCCCTCTTAGAAAACTATGGCTACACCTTC.

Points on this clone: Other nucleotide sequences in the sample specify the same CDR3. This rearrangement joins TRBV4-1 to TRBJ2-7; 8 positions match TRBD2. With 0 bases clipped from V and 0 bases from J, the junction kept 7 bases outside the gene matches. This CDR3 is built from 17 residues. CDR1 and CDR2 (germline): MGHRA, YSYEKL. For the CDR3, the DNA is TGCGCCAGCAGCCAAGATTTCGGGAGGGTAGGCTCCTACGAGCAGTACTTC. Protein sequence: CASSQDFGRVGSYEQYF.

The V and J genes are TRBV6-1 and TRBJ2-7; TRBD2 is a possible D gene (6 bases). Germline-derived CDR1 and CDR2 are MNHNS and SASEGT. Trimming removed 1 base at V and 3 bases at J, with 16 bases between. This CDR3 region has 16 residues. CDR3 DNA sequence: TGTGCCAGCAGTGAAGAGGGCCTACGCGGGAACTACGAGCAGTACTTC. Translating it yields CASSEEGLRGNYEQYF.

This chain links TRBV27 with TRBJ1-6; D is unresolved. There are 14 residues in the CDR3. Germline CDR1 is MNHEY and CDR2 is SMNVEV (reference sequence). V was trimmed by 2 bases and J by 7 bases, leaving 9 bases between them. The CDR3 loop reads CASSLPLINSPLHF. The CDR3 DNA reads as TGTGCCAGCAGTTTACCACTAATAAATTCACCCCTCCACTTT.

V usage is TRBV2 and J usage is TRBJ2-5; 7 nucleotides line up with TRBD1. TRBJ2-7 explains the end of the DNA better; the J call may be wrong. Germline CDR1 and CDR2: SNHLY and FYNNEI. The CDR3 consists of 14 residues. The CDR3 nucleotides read TGTGCCAGCAGTCCCTTAACCCCAGGGGGCGAGCAGTACTTC. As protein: CASSPLTPGGEQYF.

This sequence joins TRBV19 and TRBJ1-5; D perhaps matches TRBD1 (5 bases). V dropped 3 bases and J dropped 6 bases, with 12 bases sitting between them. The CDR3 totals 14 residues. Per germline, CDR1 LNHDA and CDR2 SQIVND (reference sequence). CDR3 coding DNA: TGTGCCAGTAGTATCCCGGGCGACAGTCAGCCCCAGCATTTT. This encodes CASSIPGDSQPQHF.

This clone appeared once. The CDR3 reads CASSKNREYQPQHF. The CDR3 coding sequence is TGTGCCAGCAGTAAAAACAGGGAGTACCAGCCCCAGCATTTT. J is TRBJ1-5 and V is TRBV27; D possibly corresponds to TRBD1 (6 bases). This CDR3 is built from 14 residues. The V gene's germline CDR1 is MNHEY and CDR2 SMNVEV (reference sequence). The ends were cut back, 5 bases at V and 7 bases at J, with 15 bases in the middle.

The CDR3 nucleotides read TGTGCCAGCAGTTTTAGGACAGGGTCCGGCTACACCTTC. Translated, it gives CASSFRTGSGYTF. The rearrangement uses TRBV28 and TRBJ1-2; 8 nucleotides match TRBD1. CDR1 and CDR2 from the germline V gene are MDHEN and SYDVKM. J was trimmed by 8 bases and V by 3 bases; bases with no gene match: 5. The length of the CDR3 is 13 residues.

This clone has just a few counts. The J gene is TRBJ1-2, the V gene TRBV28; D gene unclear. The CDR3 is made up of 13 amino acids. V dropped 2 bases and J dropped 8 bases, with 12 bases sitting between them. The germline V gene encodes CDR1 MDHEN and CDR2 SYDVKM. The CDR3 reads CASSLVLGSGYTF. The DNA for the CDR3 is TGTGCCAGCAGTTTAGTGTTAGGGAGCGGCTACACCTTC.

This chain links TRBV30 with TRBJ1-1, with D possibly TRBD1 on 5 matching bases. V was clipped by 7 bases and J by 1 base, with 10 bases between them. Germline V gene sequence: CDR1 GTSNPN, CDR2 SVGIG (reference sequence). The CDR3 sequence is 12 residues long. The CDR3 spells CALGQKNTEAFF. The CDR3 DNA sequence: TGTGCCTTAGGACAAAAGAACACTGAAGCTTTCTTT.

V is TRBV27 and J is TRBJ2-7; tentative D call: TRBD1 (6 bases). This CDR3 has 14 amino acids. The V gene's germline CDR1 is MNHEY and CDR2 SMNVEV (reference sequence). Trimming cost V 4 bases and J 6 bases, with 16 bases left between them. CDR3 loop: CASSYNRDPPEQYF. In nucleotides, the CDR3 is TGTGCCAGCAGTTATAACAGGGATCCCCCCGAGCAGTACTTC.